The 26 T cell receptor beta chains presented below share a single source sample, sequenced in a study of blood T cells in healthy people across ages. Through a sample-barcoded 5' primer and a J-beta primer mix, a second PCR was run for 7 to 11 cycles. MiXCR, run by TCRdb on the 5' RACE reads, gives a single entry per CDR3 protein. Of around 790,000 distinct CDR3 sequences in the sample, 44% were seen once. Sequenced: blood. All receptors come from a man in his sixties in good health.

This clonotype was found many times. The chain is built from TRBV20-1 and TRBJ2-3; 8 bases line up with TRBD2. With V trimmed by 5 bases and J by 6 bases, 13 bases remained unmatched. CDR1 DFQATT and CDR2 SNEGSKA come from the germline V gene (reference sequence). The CDR3 has 15 amino acids. CDR3 loop: CSAGTIGGGLDTQYF. As DNA, the CDR3 is TGCAGTGCTGGGACCATTGGCGGGGGGCTCGATACGCAGTATTTT.

The rearrangement joins TRBV11-2 to TRBJ2-4; D might be TRBD2 (5 bases). The V gene lost 1 base and the J gene lost 8 bases, with 12 bases spanning the gap. This CDR3 comprises 14 residues. CDR1 is SGHAT, CDR2 FQNNGV, per germline. The CDR3 reads CASSLGSGRDIQYF. In nucleotides, the CDR3 is TGTGCCAGCAGCTTAGGGAGCGGACGGGACATTCAGTACTTC.

This clonotype occurred many times. This sequence joins TRBV7-9 and TRBJ2-7; D may be TRBD2 (6 bases). Germline assignment: CDR1 SEHNR and CDR2 FQNEAQ (reference sequence). There are 11 residues in the CDR3. V lost 4 bases to trimming and J lost 7 bases, with 8 bases between them. This CDR3 reads CASSSGVEQYF. The CDR3 DNA sequence: TGTGCCAGCAGCTCGGGGGTTGAGCAGTACTTC. Combining the CDR3 with reference TRBV7-9 and TRBJ2-7 gives the whole variable domain DTGVSQNPRHKITKRGQNVTFRCDPISEHNRLYWYRQTLGQGPEFLTYFQNEAQLEKSRLLSDRFSAERPKGSFSTLEIQRTEQGDSAMYLCASSSGVEQYFGPGTRLTVT.

The rearrangement uses TRBV4-1 and TRBJ1-5; D gene unclear. The germline CDR1 and CDR2 sequences are MGHRA and YSYEKL. The CDR3 has 16 amino acids. V dropped 0 bases and J dropped 0 bases, with 9 bases sitting between them. The chain's CDR3 is CASSQEGINSNQPQHF. The CDR3, as DNA: TGCGCCAGCAGCCAAGAAGGAATAAATAGCAATCAGCCCCAGCATTTT.

V is TRBV7-2 and J is TRBJ1-6; D ambiguous. The ends were cut back, 1 base at V and 13 bases at J, with 14 bases in the middle. The germline V gene encodes CDR1 SGHTA and CDR2 FQGNSA. The length of the CDR3 is 14 residues. The CDR3 DNA follows: TGTGCCAGCAGCTTAGAAGGGTCGCCAGTGCCCCTCCACTTT. Protein sequence: CASSLEGSPVPLHF.

This clonotype occurred a few times. The chain is built from TRBV15 and TRBJ1-2, with D uncertain. V lost 8 bases to trimming and J lost 1 base, with 20 bases between them. The CDR3 length is 16 residues. CDR1 and CDR2 from the germline V gene are LNHNV and YYDKDF (reference sequence). The CDR3, as DNA: TGTGCCACCGGGCAAGACACTTTTTTTAATAACTATGGCTACACCTTC. Translating it yields CATGQDTFFNNYGYTF. The entire variable domain, with the rest obtained from reference TRBV15 and TRBJ1-2, is as follows: DAMVIQNPRYQVTQFGKPVTLSCSQTLNHNVMYWYQQKSSQAPKLLFHYYDKDFNNEADTPDNFQSRRPNTSFCFLDIRSPGLGDTAMYLCATGQDTFFNNYGYTFGSGTRLTVV.

This clonotype was recorded a few times. The rearrangement links TRBV7-9 to TRBJ1-2, with unresolved D. The CDR3 has 14 residues. Trimming took 1 base from V and 4 from J, leaving 10 bases between them. CDR1 SEHNR and CDR2 FQNEAQ come from the germline V gene (reference sequence). CDR3: CASSLEEGTYGYTF. The CDR3 nucleotides read TGTGCCAGCAGCTTAGAAGAGGGTACCTATGGCTACACCTTC.

The table lists this clonotype with a count of one. The chain uses TRBV12-5 and TRBJ2-4, with unresolved D. TRBJ2-7 matches the DNA end more closely, so the J call is doubtful. This CDR3 has 13 amino acids. CDR1 and CDR2 from the germline V gene are LGHNT and FRNRAP. The CDR3 DNA sequence: TGTGCTAGTGGGTTCGGACCGGCCTACGAGCAGTACGTC. Amino acid sequence: CASGFGPAYEQYV.

V is TRBV5-4 and J is TRBJ2-7, with TRBD2 matching 11 bases. Germline CDR1 reads SGHNT; CDR2 reads YYREEE (reference sequence). With 0 bases clipped from V and 6 bases from J, the junction kept 14 bases outside the gene matches. The length of the CDR3 is 18 residues. The CDR3: CASSLVSASGGRPVEQYF. The CDR3 nucleotides read TGTGCCAGCAGCTTGGTATCGGCTAGCGGGGGGCGACCTGTCGAGCAGTACTTC.

This clonotype was seen a few times. The gene calls are TRBV9 and TRBJ2-7; D tentatively fits TRBD1 or TRBD2 (5 bases each). This CDR3 region has 14 residues. Germline V CDR1 and CDR2: SGDLS, YYNGEE. V gave up 4 bases and J gave up 2 bases, with 13 bases separating them. For the CDR3, the DNA is TGTGCCAGCAGCTCACGAGGGGACCCCTACGAGCAGTACTTC. It translates to CASSSRGDPYEQYF.

The V and J genes are TRBV10-3 and TRBJ1-2; tentatively, D is TRBD1 (5 bases). Germline V gene sequence: CDR1 ENHRY, CDR2 SYGVKD. V shed 8 bases and J shed 4 bases, with 14 bases lying between them. The CDR3 is 13 residues long. The CDR3 sequence: CAIGQGSGYGYTF. The CDR3 nucleotides read TGTGCCATCGGCCAGGGTAGTGGCTATGGCTACACCTTC.

The chain links TRBV3-1 to TRBJ1-5, with D possibly matching TRBD1 (5 bases). Germline CDR1 and CDR2: LGHDT and YNNKEL (reference sequence). Trimming pared 3 bases from V and 1 base from J, leaving 10 bases between. This CDR3 is built from 15 residues. In nucleotides, the CDR3 is TGTGCCAGCAGCCATGGGGGTGCGAGCAATCAGCCCCAGCATTTT. This codes for CASSHGGASNQPQHF.

The rearrangement joins TRBV24-1 to TRBJ2-5, with 9 nucleotides matching TRBD2. The ends lost 3 bases at V and 2 bases at J; junction bases unmatched: 3. Germline assignment: CDR1 KGHDR and CDR2 SFDVKD. This CDR3 is built from 15 residues. CDR3 sequence: CATSDQTSGQETQYF. The CDR3 nucleotides are TGTGCCACCAGTGATCAAACTAGCGGGCAAGAGACCCAGTACTTC.

The rearrangement uses TRBV4-3 and TRBJ2-5; 7 positions agree with TRBD1. The V segment lost 0 bases and the J segment 4 bases; nucleotides outside the gene matches: 8. The length of the CDR3 is 16 residues. CDR1 LGHNA and CDR2 YSLEER come from the germline V gene. CDR3 sequence: CASSQDIRGRGETQYF. Written as DNA, the CDR3 is TGCGCCAGCAGCCAAGATATTAGGGGGCGCGGAGAGACCCAGTACTTC.

This clonotype was seen just once. V and J are TRBV25-1 and TRBJ2-7; TRBD2 might be the D (7 bases). Germline values: CDR1 MGHDK, CDR2 SYGVNS. V was shortened by 2 bases and J by 3 bases, with 14 bases between the two germline ends. The CDR3 totals 15 residues. The CDR3 loop reads CASSEGWGGLYEQYF. In nucleotides, the CDR3 is TGTGCCAGCAGTGAAGGGTGGGGGGGGCTCTACGAGCAGTACTTC.

This chain uses TRBV20-1 with TRBJ2-1; maybe TRBD1 (5 bases). The CDR3 extends over 14 amino acids. The V end was cut by 1 base, the J end by 4 bases, with 11 bases between. Germline V gene lookup returns CDR1 DFQATT and CDR2 SNEGSKA (reference sequence). The CDR3 nucleotides read TGCAGTGCTAGAGGGCCACAGGTTTACAATGAGCAGTTCTTC. Its protein is CSARGPQVYNEQFF.

The chain recombines TRBV2 with TRBJ2-7; D remains unclear. The CDR3 has 13 residues. CDR1 is SNHLY and CDR2 is FYNNEI in the germline V gene. Trimming cost V 6 bases and J 6 bases, with 15 bases left between them. The CDR3 bases are TGTGCCAGCAGCGAGCTTATACTGAGCGAGCAGTACTTC. Translating it yields CASSELILSEQYF. The full variable domain, rest sourced from reference TRBV2 and TRBJ2-7, is EPEVTQTPSHQVTQMGQEVILRCVPISNHLYFYWYRQILGQKVEFLVSFYNNEISEKSEIFDDQFSVERPDGSNFTLKIRSTKLEDSAMYFCASSELILSEQYFGPGTRLTVT.

The CDR3 loop is CASSLEAAGYEKLFF. In DNA, the CDR3 is TGCGCCAGCAGCTTGGAGGCTGCGGGGTATGAAAAACTGTTTTTT. This chain uses TRBV5-1 with TRBJ1-4; D gene ambiguous. The CDR3 contains 15 residues. CDR1 is SGHRS, CDR2 YFSETQ, per germline. The germline V and J ends were trimmed by 0 bases and 6 bases, with 12 bases remaining between them.

This chain connects TRBV12-3 or TRBV12-4 to TRBJ2-1; D might be TRBD1 (6 bases). Trimming cost V 5 bases and J 3 bases, with 11 bases left between them. The CDR3 contains 14 residues. CDR3: CASSIQGLYNEQFF. CDR3 in DNA: TGTGCCAGCAGTATACAGGGTCTCTACAATGAGCAGTTCTTC.

The V and J genes are TRBV6-2 or TRBV6-3 and TRBJ1-6, with 8 nucleotides matching TRBD1. V trimming: 7 bases; J trimming: 6 bases; junction bases outside the gene matches: 8. This CDR3 comprises 15 residues. The germline V gene encodes CDR1 MNHEY and CDR2 SVGEGT. In DNA, the CDR3 is TGTGCCAGCAAACTCCGGGACAGGAGTAATTCACCCCTCCACTTT. This translates into CASKLRDRSNSPLHF.

This clonotype came up once. A read error may be the cause here, since a much bigger clone is one base away. The chain recombines TRBV6-6 with TRBJ2-1; 7 bases are shared with TRBD2. Germline CDR1 and CDR2: MNHNY and SVGAGI (reference sequence). Trimming took 8 bases from V and 13 from J; bases not matched to a gene: 20. The length of the CDR3 is 15 residues. The DNA for the CDR3 is TGTGCCAGCGGTTCGACTAGCTCGGTCCTGGAGACCCAGTTCTTC. This gives the protein CASGSTSSVLETQFF.

The chain combines TRBV29-1 with TRBJ2-4, with 8 bases fitting TRBD1. The closer fit of TRBJ2-7 to the DNA end suggests the J call may be wrong. The germline CDR1 and CDR2 sequences are SQVTM and ANQGSEA. This CDR3 has 15 amino acids. This CDR3 is CSVEVSGRGLYEQYF. CDR3 in DNA: TGCAGCGTTGAAGTGTCGGGCAGGGGGCTCTACGAGCAGTACTTC.

This clonotype was picked up a small number of times. CDR3 DNA sequence: TGTGCCAGCATCCCTGTCGGGGTTTGGGCCTACGAGCAGTACTTC. The encoded protein is CASIPVGVWAYEQYF. The rearrangement joins TRBV11-2 to TRBJ2-7; a possible D gene is TRBD2 (5 bases). V lost 7 bases and J lost 2, with 18 bases in between. The CDR3 has 15 amino acids. The germline V gene encodes CDR1 SGHAT and CDR2 FQNNGV.

This clonotype was detected only a few times. This chain joins TRBV6-2 or TRBV6-3 and TRBJ1-6, with 8 positions matching TRBD1. The germline V gene encodes CDR1 MNHEY and CDR2 SVGEGT. The CDR3 covers 15 residues. Trimming removed 2 bases from V and 14 bases from J; junction bases left unmatched: 11. The CDR3 sequence: CASSYPTGGSSALHF. The CDR3 DNA reads TGTGCCAGCAGTTACCCTACAGGGGGATCCTCTGCCCTCCACTTT.

This CDR3 is CASTTVRAYGYTF. The CDR3 DNA sequence: TGTGCCAGCACCACGGTCAGAGCCTATGGCTACACCTTC. The chain is built from TRBV6-2 or TRBV6-3 and TRBJ1-2, with D uncertain. The V end was cut by 7 bases, the J end by 4 bases, with 13 bases between. The CDR3 contains 13 residues. CDR1 MNHEY and CDR2 SVGEGT come from the germline V gene.

This chain's CDR3 is CANQGGAGTGELFF. The CDR3, as DNA: TGTGCCAACCAAGGGGGCGCGGGGACCGGGGAGCTGTTTTTT. This chain links TRBV7-9 with TRBJ2-2, with TRBD1 as a possible D gene (7 bases). Trimming stripped 10 bases from V and 5 bases from J, with 17 bases between. Germline CDR1 is SEHNR and CDR2 is FQNEAQ (reference sequence). The CDR3 contains 14 residues.